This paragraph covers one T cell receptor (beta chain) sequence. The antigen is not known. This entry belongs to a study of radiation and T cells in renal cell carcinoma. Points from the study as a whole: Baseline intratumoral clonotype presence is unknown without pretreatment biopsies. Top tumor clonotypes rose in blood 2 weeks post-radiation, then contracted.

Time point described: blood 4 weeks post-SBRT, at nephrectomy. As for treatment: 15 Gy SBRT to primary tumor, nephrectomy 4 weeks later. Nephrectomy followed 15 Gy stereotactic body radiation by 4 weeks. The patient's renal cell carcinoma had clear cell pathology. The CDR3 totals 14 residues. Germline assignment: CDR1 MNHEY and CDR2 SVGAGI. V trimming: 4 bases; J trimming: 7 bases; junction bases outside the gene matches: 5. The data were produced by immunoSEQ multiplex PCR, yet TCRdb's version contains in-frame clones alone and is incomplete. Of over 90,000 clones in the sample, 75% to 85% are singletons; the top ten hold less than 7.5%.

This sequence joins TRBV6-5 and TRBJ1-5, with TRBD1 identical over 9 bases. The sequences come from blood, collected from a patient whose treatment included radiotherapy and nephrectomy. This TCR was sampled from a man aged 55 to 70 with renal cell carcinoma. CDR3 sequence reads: CASSSGQGLQPQHF. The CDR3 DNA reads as TGTGCCAGCAGTTCGGGACAGGGTTTGCAGCCCCAGCATTTT.